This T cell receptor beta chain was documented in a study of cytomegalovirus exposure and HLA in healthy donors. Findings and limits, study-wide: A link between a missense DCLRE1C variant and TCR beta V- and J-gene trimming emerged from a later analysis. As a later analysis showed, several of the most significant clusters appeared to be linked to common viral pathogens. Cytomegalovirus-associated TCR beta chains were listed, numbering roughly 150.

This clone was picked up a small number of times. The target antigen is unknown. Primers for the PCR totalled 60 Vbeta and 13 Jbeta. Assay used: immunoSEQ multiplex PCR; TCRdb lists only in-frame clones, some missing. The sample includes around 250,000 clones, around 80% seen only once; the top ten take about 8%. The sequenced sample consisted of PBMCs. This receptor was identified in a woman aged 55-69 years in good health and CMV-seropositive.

CDR3 loop: CASSAFGTENEKLFF. In DNA form, the CDR3 reads TGTGCCAGCAGCGCTTTCGGGACAGAGAATGAAAAACTGTTTTTT. The V call is TRBV9, the J call TRBJ1-4; 7 nucleotides align to TRBD1. Per the germline V gene, CDR1 is SGDLS and CDR2 is YYNGEE. The length of the CDR3 is 15 residues. The V and J ends lost 3 bases and 5 bases, in that order; junction bases with no gene match: 7.